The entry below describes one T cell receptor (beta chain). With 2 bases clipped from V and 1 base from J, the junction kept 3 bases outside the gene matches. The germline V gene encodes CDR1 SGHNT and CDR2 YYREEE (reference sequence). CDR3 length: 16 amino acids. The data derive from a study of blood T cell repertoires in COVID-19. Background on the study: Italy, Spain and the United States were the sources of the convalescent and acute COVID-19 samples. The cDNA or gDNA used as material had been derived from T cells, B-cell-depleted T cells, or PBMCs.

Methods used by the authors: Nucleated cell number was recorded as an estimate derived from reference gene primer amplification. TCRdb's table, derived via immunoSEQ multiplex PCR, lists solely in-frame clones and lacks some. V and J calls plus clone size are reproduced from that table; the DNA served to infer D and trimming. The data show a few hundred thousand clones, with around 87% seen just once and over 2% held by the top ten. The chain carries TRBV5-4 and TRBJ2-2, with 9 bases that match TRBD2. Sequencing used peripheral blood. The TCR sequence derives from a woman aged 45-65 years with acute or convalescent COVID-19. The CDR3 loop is CASSFELAGNTGELFF. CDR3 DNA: TGTGCCAGCAGCTTCGAACTAGCGGGGAACACCGGGGAGCTGTTTTTT.